These 29 T cell receptor beta chains originate from one sample sequenced in a study of shared clonotypes between healthy human individuals. The repertoire was sequenced with immunoSEQ multiplex PCR; TCRdb's copy has only in-frame clones and lacks some. The sample records millions of clones, about 92% being singletons. Material for sequencing was naive CD4+ T cells sorted from blood. Indicated subset: CD45RA+ positively selected. These receptors originate from a man aged 18 to 35 in good health.

The chain is built from TRBV5-5 and TRBJ2-1, with D maybe TRBD1 (6 bases). CDR1 SGHKS and CDR2 YYEKEE come from the germline V gene (reference sequence). Trimming cost V 3 bases and J 5 bases, with 15 bases left between them. The CDR3 spans 15 residues. CDR3 region: CASSSDWGQHNEQFF. Written as DNA, the CDR3 is TGTGCCAGCAGCTCAGACTGGGGGCAACACAATGAGCAGTTCTTC.

The rearrangement links TRBV6-5 to TRBJ1-4; unclear D gene. Deletions cut 2 bases from V and 5 bases from J, with 15 bases between. The CDR3 is 16 residues long. CDR1 MNHEY and CDR2 SVGAGI come from the germline V gene. The chain's CDR3 is CASSYRQVRKNEKLFF. The CDR3, as DNA: TGTGCCAGCAGTTACCGCCAGGTAAGGAAGAATGAAAAACTGTTTTTT.

This clone was recorded only once. The V call is TRBV27, the J call TRBJ1-2; D not certain. Per the germline V gene, CDR1 is MNHEY and CDR2 is SMNVEV (reference sequence). This CDR3 contains 13 residues. The V end was cut by 3 bases, the J end by 8 bases, with 13 bases between. The CDR3: CASSLGRMGGYTF. CDR3 nucleotides: TGTGCCAGCAGTTTGGGCAGGATGGGAGGCTACACCTTC.

The rearrangement links TRBV4-3 to TRBJ2-3; the match to TRBD2 covers 10 bases. V dropped 0 bases and J dropped 5; count of bases not matched to a gene: 11. The CDR3 is made up of 18 amino acids. The germline V gene has CDR1 LGHNA and CDR2 YSLEER. CDR3 sequence reads: CASSQERRGSGRLDTQYF. The CDR3 region has the DNA TGCGCCAGCAGCCAAGAAAGGAGGGGTAGCGGGAGGTTAGATACGCAGTATTTT.

V and J are TRBV5-4 and TRBJ1-6; D gene unclear. V was clipped by 4 bases and J by 4 bases, with 9 bases between them. CDR1 SGHNT and CDR2 YYREEE come from the germline V gene (reference sequence). The CDR3 contains 14 residues. CDR3 amino acids: CASSPGRYNSPLHF. CDR3 DNA sequence: TGTGCCAGCAGCCCCGGACGATATAATTCACCCCTCCACTTT. Together with reference TRBV5-4 and TRBJ1-6, the CDR3 gives the full variable domain: ETGVTQSPTHLIKTRGQQVTLRCSSQSGHNTVSWYQQALGQGPQFIFQYYREEENGRGNFPPRFSGLQFPNYSSELNVNALELDDSALYLCASSPGRYNSPLHFGNGTRLTVT.

The chain has TRBV6-1 and TRBJ2-7; 10 nucleotides align to TRBD2. CDR1 is MNHNS and CDR2 is SASEGT in the germline V gene. The junction had 9 bases not matched to a gene; V was cut back by 7 bases and J by 3 bases. The CDR3 runs to 15 residues. CDR3 in amino acids: CASKFGLAALYEQYF. As DNA, the CDR3 is TGTGCCAGCAAATTTGGACTAGCGGCCCTCTACGAGCAGTACTTC.

The V call is TRBV2, the J call TRBJ1-5, with D possibly TRBD1 on 5 matching bases. V lost 5 bases and J 0 bases, leaving 11 bases between the germline ends. The germline CDR1 and CDR2 sequences are SNHLY and FYNNEI. CDR3 length: 15 residues. Here the CDR3 DNA reads TGTGCCAGCAGTTCGGACAACTATAGCAATCAGCCCCAGCATTTT. Residues: CASSSDNYSNQPQHF.

The chain couples TRBV27 to TRBJ2-3; TRBD1 matches at 7 bases. Germline values: CDR1 MNHEY, CDR2 SMNVEV (reference sequence). V lost 6 bases and J lost 6; bases outside the gene matches: 9. This CDR3 has 14 amino acids. The CDR3 loop reads CASSIRTGSDTQYF. In nucleotides, the CDR3 is TGTGCCAGCAGCATAAGGACAGGCTCGGATACGCAGTATTTT.

CDR3 coding DNA: TGTGCCAGTAGTATCCCGGGACTAGCGGAAAACACCGGGGAGCTGTTTTTT. Residues: CASSIPGLAENTGELFF. The chain employs TRBV19 and TRBJ2-2; 11 bases map to TRBD2. After removal of 3 bases from V and 2 bases from J, the junction contained 5 bases not matched to a gene. The CDR3 has 17 residues. Germline V gene data show CDR1 as LNHDA and CDR2 as SQIVND (reference sequence).

This chain uses TRBV7-2 with TRBJ2-1, with 8 bases identical to TRBD2. Germline loops: CDR1 SGHTA, CDR2 FQGNSA. J was trimmed by 6 bases and V by 0 bases; bases with no gene match: 4. The CDR3 runs to 15 residues. The CDR3 region has the DNA TGTGCCAGCAGCTTAGCCGGACTAGCTACCAATGAGCAGTTCTTC. This gives the protein CASSLAGLATNEQFF.

This chain joins TRBV5-6 and TRBJ1-6; D call uncertain. The CDR3 length is 17 residues. V lost 0 bases and J lost 0, with 10 bases in between. Germline V gene lookup returns CDR1 SGHDT and CDR2 YYEEEE. The CDR3 bases are TGTGCCAGCAGCTTGGGACCTCGGAGCTCCTATAATTCACCCCTCCACTTT. Translation gives CASSLGPRSSYNSPLHF.

The chain links TRBV6-4 to TRBJ1-6, with D maybe TRBD1 (6 bases). CDR3 length: 14 amino acids. The V end was cut by 4 bases, the J end by 2 bases, with 6 bases between. The germline CDR1 and CDR2 sequences are MRHNA and SNTAGT. CDR3 loop: CASSAGAYNSPLHF. CDR3 coding DNA: TGTGCCAGCAGTGCAGGGGCCTATAATTCACCCCTCCACTTT.

The chain recombines TRBV5-4 with TRBJ2-2; D not certain. Germline lookup yields CDR1 SGHNT and CDR2 YYREEE (reference sequence). Trimming removed 4 bases at V and 6 bases at J, with 22 bases between. This CDR3 spans 17 amino acids. DNA for the CDR3: TGTGCCAGCAGCCCCCCCCCGAGCTCCGTTCGGGCCGGGGAGCTGTTTTTT. Translated, it gives CASSPPPSSVRAGELFF.

The chain couples TRBV11-1 to TRBJ2-2; D is uncertain. This CDR3 spans 15 amino acids. Germline V CDR1 and CDR2: SGHAT, FQDESV (reference sequence). The V end was cut by 5 bases, the J end by 6 bases, with 16 bases between. CDR3 DNA: TGTGCCAGCAGCCCCGACGGGTTGGGTGCCGGGGAGCTGTTTTTT. It specifies CASSPDGLGAGELFF.

The rearrangement joins TRBV30 to TRBJ1-1, with D unresolved. The CDR3 has 12 amino acids. The germline V gene encodes CDR1 GTSNPN and CDR2 SVGIG (reference sequence). V lost 5 bases, J lost 4 bases, and 11 bases lay in between. The CDR3 DNA sequence: TGTGCCTGGGGAAGGGTTGGCACTGAAGCTTTCTTT. Residues: CAWGRVGTEAFF.

V gene TRBV10-3 combines with J gene TRBJ1-5; weak D call: TRBD1 (5 bases). Deletions cut 2 bases from V and 6 bases from J, with 11 bases between. CDR1 ENHRY and CDR2 SYGVKD come from the germline V gene. The CDR3 has 14 amino acids. CDR3 protein: CAISEGGVGQPQHF. CDR3 bases: TGTGCCATCAGTGAGGGGGGGGTCGGTCAGCCCCAGCATTTT.

This chain uses TRBV4-3 with TRBJ2-5; no clear D. From germline, CDR1 is LGHNA and CDR2 YSLEER. CDR3 length: 16 residues. V was trimmed by 0 bases and J by 5 bases, leaving 16 bases between them. The DNA for the CDR3 is TGCGCCAGCAGCCAAGATGCAGGAGCCGCTTTGGAGACCCAGTACTTC. It is translated as CASSQDAGAALETQYF.

This chain links TRBV11-2 with TRBJ2-7; D remains unclear. This CDR3 region has 11 residues. The V gene lost 2 bases and the J gene lost 3 bases, with 2 bases spanning the gap. Germline lookup yields CDR1 SGHAT and CDR2 FQNNGV. DNA of the CDR3: TGTGCCAGCAGCTTATACTACGAGCAGTACTTC. Residues: CASSLYYEQYF.

In this sample, this clone turned up a few times. The V and J genes are TRBV28 and TRBJ1-6; possibly TRBD1 for D (6 bases). The V gene lost 7 bases and the J gene lost 6 bases, with 19 bases spanning the gap. CDR3 length: 16 amino acids. CDR1 is MDHEN and CDR2 is SYDVKM in the germline V gene. CDR3 sequence (DNA): TGTGCCAGCACCCTTGGGGGGGCTCCCATTAATTCACCCCTCCACTTT. This encodes CASTLGGAPINSPLHF.

The DNA of the CDR3 is TGTGCCAGCAGCGCCAACAGGGTCGAGACCCAGTACTTC. Protein sequence: CASSANRVETQYF. The chain links TRBV11-3 to TRBJ2-5; possibly TRBD1 for D (6 bases). The CDR3 contains 13 residues. V was shortened by 5 bases and J by 5 bases, with 12 bases between the two germline ends. Per the germline V gene, CDR1 is SGHNT and CDR2 is YENEEA.

The chain is built from TRBV7-2 and TRBJ2-2, with 7 nucleotides matching TRBD1. Germline CDR1 SGHTA, CDR2 FQGNSA. The V and J ends lost 4 bases and 5 bases, in that order; junction bases with no gene match: 10. This CDR3 contains 16 residues. Here the CDR3 reads CASSSTGQAGTGELFF. As DNA, the CDR3 is TGTGCCAGCAGCTCGACAGGGCAGGCAGGGACCGGGGAGCTGTTTTTT.

This rearrangement joins TRBV6-4 to TRBJ2-1, with 11 bases lining up with TRBD2. The junction had 4 bases not matched to a gene; V was cut back by 6 bases and J by 3 bases. CDR3 size: 15 residues. Looked up from germline, CDR1 is MRHNA and CDR2 is SNTAGT. This chain's CDR3 is CASRASGGNYNEQFF. The DNA for the CDR3 is TGTGCCAGCAGGGCTAGCGGGGGGAACTACAATGAGCAGTTCTTC.

This chain connects TRBV30 to TRBJ1-6; the match to TRBD1 covers 8 bases. The V gene end was trimmed by 1 base and the J gene end by 10 bases; junction bases not matched to a gene: 6. The CDR3 length is 14 residues. Germline V gene lookup returns CDR1 GTSNPN and CDR2 SVGIG (reference sequence). CDR3 amino acids: CAWSEDRERSPLHF. CDR3 nucleotides: TGTGCCTGGAGTGAGGACAGGGAGAGGTCACCCCTCCACTTT.

There are a few counts of this clone. The V gene is TRBV6-5, the J gene TRBJ2-2, with unresolved D. The germline gives CDR1 MNHEY, CDR2 SVGAGI. This CDR3 has 15 amino acids. With 2 bases removed from V and 2 bases from J, the gap between germline ends came to 9 bases. Here the CDR3 reads CASSYGLINTGELFF. The CDR3 nucleotides are TGTGCCAGCAGTTACGGCCTAATCAACACCGGGGAGCTGTTTTTT.

A word on this clone: The same CDR3 also results from other DNA sequences found in this sample. The chain joins TRBV5-1 to TRBJ2-7; 9 positions match TRBD1. The V and J ends lost 4 bases and 4 bases, in that order; junction bases with no gene match: 9. The CDR3 extends over 15 amino acids. Germline CDR1 reads SGHRS; CDR2 reads YFSETQ. CDR3 region: CASSPETGGIYEQYF. The CDR3 DNA follows: TGCGCCAGCAGCCCCGAGACAGGGGGAATTTACGAGCAGTACTTC.

The V call is TRBV27, the J call TRBJ1-2, with 11 positions matching TRBD1. The length of the CDR3 is 16 residues. J was trimmed by 4 bases and V by 0 bases; bases with no gene match: 4. Germline V CDR1 and CDR2: MNHEY, SMNVEV (reference sequence). CDR3 sequence: CASSLSRTGGSYGYTF. The CDR3 DNA sequence: TGTGCCAGCAGTTTATCGAGGACAGGGGGCAGCTATGGCTACACCTTC.

The V gene is TRBV7-8, the J gene TRBJ2-1, with TRBD1 matching 8 bases. Germline V gene sequence: CDR1 SGHVS, CDR2 FQNEAQ. The CDR3 length is 14 residues. The trim removed 4 bases at V and 3 bases at J, leaving 2 bases unmatched. The CDR3 coding sequence is TGTGCCAGCAGCTCCGGGACAGGCTACAATGAGCAGTTCTTC. Its translation is CASSSGTGYNEQFF. Filled out from reference TRBV7-8 and TRBJ2-1, the complete variable domain reads GAGVSQSPRYKVAKRGQDVALRCDPISGHVSLFWYQQALGQGPEFLTYFQNEAQLDKSGLPSDRFFAERPEGSVSTLKIQRTQQEDSAVYLCASSSGTGYNEQFFGPGTRLTVL.

With respect to this clone: Other DNA sequences in this specimen translate into the identical CDR3. The chain has TRBV11-2 and TRBJ1-2; 7 nucleotides match TRBD1. V was clipped by 5 bases and J by 0 bases; unmatched bases: 3. This CDR3 region has 14 residues. CDR1 and CDR2 (germline): SGHAT, FQNNGV. In DNA form, the CDR3 reads TGTGCCAGCAGCCAGGGGACAGCTAACTATGGCTACACCTTC. Translated: CASSQGTANYGYTF.

V gene TRBV5-1 combines with J gene TRBJ2-2; the D gene is possibly TRBD1 (6 bases). CDR1 and CDR2 (germline): SGHRS, YFSETQ. The CDR3 loop spans 15 amino acids. V lost 4 bases and J 0 bases, leaving 10 bases between the germline ends. For the CDR3, the DNA is TGCGCCAGCAGCCAGCGACAGGCGAACACCGGGGAGCTGTTTTTT. Its translation: CASSQRQANTGELFF.